These 30 T cell receptor beta chains were all obtained from the same sample, sequenced in a study of human CD8 memory T cell subsets. Production of TCR beta libraries used UMI-labeled 5' RACE as the method. TCRdb reprocessed the 5' RACE reads; each CDR3 protein has one entry and no DNA is given. The ten top clones account for 15% to 20%, within a sample of roughly 3,700 distinct CDR3 sequences. The sequenced material came from CD8+ T cells from PBMCs. All receptors derive from a human donor in good health.

This CDR3 is CASSSTTSGPSTDTQYF. V and J are TRBV7-8 and TRBJ2-3; TCRdb's D call of TRBD2 is untestable without DNA. From germline, CDR1 is SGHVS and CDR2 FQNEAQ. This CDR3 comprises 17 residues.

Frequency places this clonotype as medium-sized. This chain links TRBV5-1 with TRBJ2-5; TCRdb selects TRBD1, and the lack of DNA leaves this call unchecked. CDR3 length: 15 amino acids. Germline V CDR1 and CDR2: SGHRS, YFSETQ. CDR3 loop: CASSFGSGGQETQYF.

The V gene is TRBV25-1, the J gene TRBJ1-1. The CDR3 has 13 residues. Germline-derived CDR1 and CDR2 are MGHDK and SYGVNS. The CDR3 is CASSVTGTTEAFF.

The chain has TRBV9 and TRBJ2-2. The germline gives CDR1 SGDLS, CDR2 YYNGEE. This CDR3 comprises 15 residues. This CDR3 reads CASSVVGTTPGELFF. Complete variable domain (other parts from reference TRBV9 and TRBJ2-2): DSGVTQTPKHLITATGQRVTLRCSPRSGDLSVYWYQQSLDQGLQFLIQYYNGEERAKGNILERFSAQQFPDLHSELNLSSLELGDSALYFCASSVVGTTPGELFFGEGSRLTVL.

The gene calls are TRBV12-3 or TRBV12-4 and TRBJ2-7; the TCRdb D gene call, TRBD2, has no DNA to confirm it. CDR3 length equals 15 residues. Here the CDR3 reads CASSLLAGVSYEQYF.

The CDR3 here is CASSLVGGEQFF. The rearrangement uses TRBV7-3 and TRBJ2-1; the TRBD1 assignment by TCRdb is unverifiable without DNA. CDR1 is SGHTA, CDR2 FQGTGA, per germline. The CDR3 has 12 residues.

This chain uses TRBV5-4 with TRBJ2-3; TCRdb's D gene call, TRBD2, goes unchecked for lack of DNA. CDR3 length: 16 amino acids. Germline V gene data show CDR1 as SGHNT and CDR2 as YYREEE (reference sequence). CDR3 region: CASSLETSGPTDTQYF.

The J gene is TRBJ2-7, the V gene TRBV5-1; absent DNA, TCRdb's TRBD2 call cannot be checked. The CDR3 contains 18 residues. Germline V CDR1 and CDR2: SGHRS, YFSETQ. The CDR3: CASSLGPELAGVPYEQYF.

The genes are TRBV12-3 or TRBV12-4 and TRBJ2-7; no DNA is available, so the TRBD2 call from TCRdb remains unchecked. There are 11 residues in the CDR3. The CDR3 sequence: CASTAGGEQYF.

The V and J genes are TRBV27 and TRBJ2-7; the D call of TRBD2 rests on TCRdb alone, since no DNA is present to check it. Germline CDR1 reads MNHEY; CDR2 reads SMNVEV (reference sequence). There are 13 residues in the CDR3. CDR3 region: CASSLGTYYEQYF.

This clonotype is deemed medium-sized by its frequency. The chain joins TRBV4-2 to TRBJ2-1; the D call of TRBD2 rests on TCRdb alone, since no DNA is present to check it. The CDR3 contains 13 residues. Germline-derived CDR1 and CDR2 are LGHNA and YNFKEQ. CDR3 in amino acids: CASTASGISEQFF.

The chain joins TRBV11-2 to TRBJ1-2; TCRdb lists TRBD1, though no DNA is available to test this call. CDR1 SGHAT and CDR2 FQNNGV come from the germline V gene. The CDR3 runs 14 residues. The CDR3 here is CASSVWDISYGYTF.

Measured by frequency, this clonotype is medium-sized (0.01 to 0.1%). V usage is TRBV7-9 and J usage is TRBJ2-2. This CDR3 is 14 amino acids long. Looked up from germline, CDR1 is SEHNR and CDR2 is FQNEAQ (reference sequence). The CDR3 here is CASSLVTDTGELFF.

This CDR3 is CASSYTGELFF. The chain has TRBV7-9 and TRBJ2-2. Per germline, CDR1 SEHNR and CDR2 FQNEAQ (reference sequence). The CDR3 has 11 residues.

This clonotype is identified as medium-sized from frequency. This chain connects TRBV19 to TRBJ1-1; TCRdb's D call, TRBD1, is unchecked because there is no DNA. The CDR3 totals 12 residues. Germline values: CDR1 LNHDA, CDR2 SQIVND (reference sequence). The CDR3 spells CASDRGVTEAFF.

The chain has TRBV2 and TRBJ2-7; TCRdb's D gene call, TRBD1, goes unchecked for lack of DNA. This CDR3 comprises 16 residues. Germline loops: CDR1 SNHLY, CDR2 FYNNEI. The CDR3 here is CASSVGQGPLAYEQYF.

Measured by frequency, this clonotype is medium-sized. The chain employs TRBV12-3 or TRBV12-4 and TRBJ1-6. The CDR3 is 17 residues long. CDR3 sequence: CASSFIGSSSYNSPLHF.

This clonotype is medium-sized by frequency. This chain connects TRBV20-1 to TRBJ2-1; TCRdb returns TRBD2, unconfirmable since there is no DNA. Per germline, CDR1 DFQATT and CDR2 SNEGSKA (reference sequence). The CDR3 spans 15 residues. The CDR3 loop reads CSARAPARPYNEQFF.

This clonotype ranks as medium-sized in terms of frequency. This sequence joins TRBV7-9 and TRBJ2-7; TCRdb proposes TRBD1, but this gene call is untestable without DNA. Germline V gene data show CDR1 as SEHNR and CDR2 as FQNEAQ (reference sequence). The CDR3 has 20 amino acids. CDR3 in amino acids: CASSPSSGTAAFRAWYEQYF.

This clonotype counts as medium-sized (0.01 to 0.1%) by frequency. The V call is TRBV25-1, the J call TRBJ2-3; TCRdb names TRBD1, which stays unverified in the absence of DNA. The CDR3 loop spans 15 amino acids. Germline V gene data show CDR1 as MGHDK and CDR2 as SYGVNS. The CDR3: CASSRRDRRKEAQYF.

This chain joins TRBV9 and TRBJ2-7; the TCRdb D gene call, TRBD1, has no DNA to confirm it. The CDR3 sequence is 14 residues long. Germline CDR1 is SGDLS and CDR2 is YYNGEE. The CDR3 protein is CASSRGGVNEEQYF.

Considering frequency, this clonotype is medium-sized. This chain connects TRBV7-3 to TRBJ1-1; TCRdb lists TRBD1, though no DNA is available to test this call. Germline V lookup: CDR1 SGHTA, CDR2 FQGTGA. The CDR3 runs to 12 residues. This CDR3 is CASSSGTGEVFF.

The chain carries TRBV20-1 and TRBJ2-7; TCRdb lists TRBD1, though no DNA is available to test this call. In germline, CDR1 is DFQATT, CDR2 SNEGSKA (reference sequence). This CDR3 comprises 14 residues. CDR3 sequence reads: CSAPNWDRGYEQYF.

Judged by frequency, this clonotype is medium-sized. The rearrangement joins TRBV9 to TRBJ2-7; with no DNA, the TCRdb D assignment of TRBD2 cannot be verified. Looked up from germline, CDR1 is SGDLS and CDR2 is YYNGEE. The CDR3 contains 12 residues. The CDR3 reads CASSRGEGEQYF.

The chain is built from TRBV10-2 and TRBJ2-7. This CDR3 region has 12 residues. Germline CDR1 WSHSY, CDR2 SAAADI. The CDR3 reads CASSKGYYEQYF.

The chain couples TRBV7-3 to TRBJ2-3; lacking DNA, the TRBD2 call made by TCRdb goes unchecked. CDR3 size: 14 residues. Germline V gene lookup returns CDR1 SGHTA and CDR2 FQGTGA. The CDR3 spells CASSPGPWTDTQYF. The full variable domain, with the rest looked up from reference TRBV7-3 and TRBJ2-3, is GAGVSQTPSNKVTEKGKYVELRCDPISGHTALYWYRQSLGQGPEFLIYFQGTGAADDSGLPNDRFFAVRPEGSVSTLKIQRTERGDSAVYLCASSPGPWTDTQYFGPGTRLTVL.

The chain joins TRBV3-1 to TRBJ2-7. CDR1 is LGHDT, CDR2 YNNKEL, per germline (reference sequence). The CDR3 runs to 11 residues. CDR3 in amino acids: CASSQAYEQYF.

The chain has TRBV9 and TRBJ2-1; the D call from TCRdb, TRBD2, cannot be confirmed without DNA. The CDR3 consists of 15 residues. Germline V lookup: CDR1 SGDLS, CDR2 YYNGEE. CDR3 amino acids: CASSVSSAINNEQFF.

This sequence joins TRBV19 and TRBJ2-2; TCRdb indicates TRBD1, and absent DNA this call remains unverified. Germline assignment: CDR1 LNHDA and CDR2 SQIVND (reference sequence). There are 15 residues in the CDR3. The CDR3 loop reads CASSISPMQAGELFF. Full variable domain (outside the CDR3, taken from reference TRBV19 and TRBJ2-2): DGGITQSPKYLFRKEGQNVTLSCEQNLNHDAMYWYRQDPGQGLRLIYYSQIVNDFQKGDIAEGYSVSREKKESFPLTVTSAQKNPTAFYLCASSISPMQAGELFFGEGSRLTVL.

The genes are TRBV10-3 and TRBJ2-3. This CDR3 comprises 14 residues. The germline V gene has CDR1 ENHRY and CDR2 SYGVKD. The CDR3 reads CAISEGELTDTQYF.